These T cell receptor beta chains were read from a single sample in a study of cytomegalovirus exposure and HLA in healthy donors. The method was immunoSEQ multiplex PCR; TCRdb's version includes in-frame clones alone and lacks a portion of them. The sample holds 85,000 to 110,000 clones, roughly 77% seen once. Sample: PBMCs. Source of these receptors: a woman aged 18-29 years in good health and CMV-seropositive. Both conserved end residues are part of each CDR3. D genes are given only for firm matches. Only some rows state a clone size, as once, few, many or a class for expanded clones.

v_call: TRBV5-5
j_call: TRBJ1-2
clone_size: -
d_call: -
cdr3_aa: CASSFATVGGYTF
cdr3_nt: TGTGCCAGCAGCTTCGCGACAGTGGGGGGCTACACCTTC

v_call: TRBV7-3
j_call: TRBJ1-2
clone_size: -
d_call: -
cdr3_aa: CASSLGGNYGYTF
cdr3_nt: TGTGCCAGCAGCTTGGGGGGTAACTATGGCTACACCTTC

v_call: TRBV19
j_call: TRBJ1-5
clone_size: -
d_call: -
cdr3_aa: CASSITGPNQPQHF
cdr3_nt: TGTGCCAGTAGTATTACAGGGCCCAATCAGCCCCAGCATTTT

v_call: TRBV5-4
j_call: TRBJ2-3
clone_size: -
d_call: -
cdr3_aa: CASSLKPTATDTQYF
cdr3_nt: TGTGCCAGCAGCTTGAAGCCTACCGCCACAGATACGCAGTATTTT

v_call: TRBV28
j_call: TRBJ2-7
clone_size: -
d_call: TRBD1
cdr3_aa: CASSPGQGGDEQYF
cdr3_nt: TGTGCCAGCAGTCCGGGACAGGGAGGCGACGAGCAGTACTTC

v_call: TRBV11-2
j_call: TRBJ1-2
clone_size: -
d_call: -
cdr3_aa: CASSYRTAANLDYGYTF
cdr3_nt: TGTGCCAGCAGCTATAGGACAGCCGCGAACCTAGACTATGGCTACACCTTC

v_call: TRBV7-3
j_call: TRBJ2-2
clone_size: -
d_call: -
cdr3_aa: CASSLHNTGELFF
cdr3_nt: TGTGCCAGCAGCTTACATAACACCGGGGAGCTGTTTTTT

v_call: TRBV7-9
j_call: TRBJ2-5
clone_size: -
d_call: -
cdr3_aa: CASSFTTDETQYF
cdr3_nt: TGTGCCAGCAGCTTCACTACGGATGAGACCCAGTACTTC

v_call: TRBV2
j_call: TRBJ2-3
clone_size: -
d_call: TRBD2
cdr3_aa: CASSVDSGGTDTQYF
cdr3_nt: TGTGCCAGCAGTGTTGATAGCGGGGGCACAGATACGCAGTATTTT

v_call: TRBV4-2
j_call: TRBJ2-5
clone_size: -
d_call: -
cdr3_aa: CASSQSWSGEEGETQYF
cdr3_nt: TGTGCCAGCAGCCAATCTTGGTCCGGGGAAGAGGGAGAGACCCAGTACTTC

v_call: TRBV9
j_call: TRBJ2-7
clone_size: -
d_call: TRBD2
cdr3_aa: CASSVASTSGVVEQYF
cdr3_nt: TGTGCCAGCAGCGTTGCCTCCACTAGCGGGGTAGTCGAGCAGTACTTC

v_call: TRBV7-9
j_call: TRBJ2-3
clone_size: -
d_call: -
cdr3_aa: CASSLRGHGTDTQYF
cdr3_nt: TGTGCCAGCAGCTTAAGGGGACATGGCACAGATACGCAGTATTTT

v_call: TRBV5-1
j_call: TRBJ2-1
clone_size: -
d_call: TRBD2
cdr3_aa: CASSSGLGADNEQFF
cdr3_nt: TGCGCCAGCAGCTCGGGACTAGGGGCCGACAATGAGCAGTTCTTC

v_call: TRBV19
j_call: TRBJ2-7
clone_size: -
d_call: TRBD2
cdr3_aa: CASSASSGTSYEQYF
cdr3_nt: TGTGCCAGTAGTGCGTCTAGCGGGACTTCCTACGAGCAGTACTTC

v_call: TRBV6-5
j_call: TRBJ2-1
clone_size: few
d_call: -
cdr3_aa: CASSYRGEQFF
cdr3_nt: TGTGCCAGCAGTTACAGAGGTGAGCAGTTCTTC

v_call: TRBV5-1
j_call: TRBJ2-3
clone_size: -
d_call: -
cdr3_aa: CASSSLPDTQYF
cdr3_nt: TGCGCCAGCAGCTCTCTTCCAGATACGCAGTATTTT

v_call: TRBV2
j_call: TRBJ2-6
clone_size: -
d_call: TRBD1
cdr3_aa: CASSEWGRAGTGARFGANVLTF
cdr3_nt: TGTGCCAGCAGTGAATGGGGAAGGGCGGGCACAGGGGCACGGTTTGGGGCCAACGTCCTGACTTTC

v_call: TRBV13
j_call: TRBJ2-7
clone_size: few
d_call: TRBD2
cdr3_aa: CASSLGPGGGREQYF
cdr3_nt: TGTGCCAGCAGCTTAGGTCCCGGGGGGGGCCGCGAGCAGTACTTC

v_call: TRBV7-9
j_call: TRBJ2-1
clone_size: -
d_call: -
cdr3_aa: CASSLGSEGSSYNEQFF
cdr3_nt: TGTGCCAGCAGCTTAGGAAGCGAGGGCAGCTCCTACAATGAGCAGTTCTTC

v_call: TRBV5-8
j_call: TRBJ2-3
clone_size: few
d_call: TRBD2
cdr3_aa: CASSLDGRLSTDTQYF
cdr3_nt: TGTGCCAGCAGCTTGGACGGGAGGCTTAGCACAGATACGCAGTATTTT

v_call: TRBV19
j_call: TRBJ2-6
clone_size: -
d_call: -
cdr3_aa: CASSKYGGESGANVLTF
cdr3_nt: TGTGCCAGTAGTAAGTACGGAGGGGAAAGTGGGGCCAACGTCCTGACTTTC

v_call: TRBV6-4
j_call: TRBJ2-3
clone_size: -
d_call: -
cdr3_aa: CASSDSGGADTQYF
cdr3_nt: TGTGCCAGCAGTGACTCAGGAGGGGCAGATACGCAGTATTTT

v_call: TRBV28
j_call: TRBJ1-5
clone_size: -
d_call: TRBD1
cdr3_aa: CASRPTGAKHYSNQPQHF
cdr3_nt: TGTGCCAGCAGGCCGACAGGGGCCAAGCATTATAGCAATCAGCCCCAGCATTTT

v_call: TRBV4-1
j_call: TRBJ2-7
clone_size: -
d_call: TRBD2
cdr3_aa: CASSQPSSGRSYEQYF
cdr3_nt: TGCGCCAGCAGCCAACCCTCTAGCGGGAGGTCCTACGAGCAGTACTTC

v_call: TRBV6-1
j_call: TRBJ2-3
clone_size: -
d_call: -
cdr3_aa: CASSETITGRTQYF
cdr3_nt: TGTGCCAGCAGTGAGACCATAACAGGGCGTACGCAGTATTTT